The following is a TCR beta chain sequence with its context. The sample originates from a study of T cell changes during pregnancy in multiple sclerosis. The CDR3 totals 16 residues. V shed 4 bases, J shed 3 bases, and the junction held 7 bases outside the gene matches. From germline, CDR1 is LGHNA and CDR2 YNFKEQ. Profiling relied on immunoSEQ multiplex PCR, and the TCRdb table lists in-frame clones only, not all of them. The repertoire holds 70,000 to 95,000 clones, with 94% as singletons. Sequenced material: peripheral blood, taken in the third trimester of pregnancy. This receptor was obtained from a female donor with multiple sclerosis, enrolled in a pregnancy study. The J gene is TRBJ2-1, the V gene TRBV4-2, with 9 bases identical to TRBD2. In DNA, the CDR3 is TGTGCCAGCAGCCTCTACGGACTAGCGAACTACAATGAGCAGTTCTTC. Its translation is CASSLYGLANYNEQFF.